This T cell receptor (beta chain) was obtained from a study of breast tumors, draining lymph nodes, adjacent tissues. Study-level findings and limits: Data only fit, rather than demonstrated, lymph node origin of most tumor T cells. Luminal-like breast cancer showed significantly higher tumor–nontumor repertoire similarity than basal-like. Tumor repertoires ranked between lymph nodes and nontumor tissue in diversity, with V and J gene preferences.

TCRdb passed the multiplex PCR reads through MiXCR, listing each CDR3 protein once. The table shows around 150,000 distinct CDR3 sequences, with around a third occurring only once. This clonotype came up a few times. Its antigen remains unknown. This may be a read error, as it is one base from a much larger clone. The conserved final phenylalanine or tryptophan is absent from the CDR3, which likely points to a read error. The lymph nodes were axillary draining lymph nodes from breast cancer patients. Specimen: axillary lymph node tissue. The clonotype comes from a female donor with breast cancer. Some clones in this sample may be carry-over from other donors' samples.

In nucleotides, the CDR3 is TGTGCCAGCAGCCAAGAGGGAAGGAATGAGCAGTTCTCC. It translates to CASSQEGRNEQFS. This chain connects TRBV14 to TRBJ2-1; unclear D gene. The CDR3 spans 13 residues. V was cut by 0 bases and J by 7 bases, with 7 bases left in between. The germline gives CDR1 SGHDN, CDR2 FVKESK.